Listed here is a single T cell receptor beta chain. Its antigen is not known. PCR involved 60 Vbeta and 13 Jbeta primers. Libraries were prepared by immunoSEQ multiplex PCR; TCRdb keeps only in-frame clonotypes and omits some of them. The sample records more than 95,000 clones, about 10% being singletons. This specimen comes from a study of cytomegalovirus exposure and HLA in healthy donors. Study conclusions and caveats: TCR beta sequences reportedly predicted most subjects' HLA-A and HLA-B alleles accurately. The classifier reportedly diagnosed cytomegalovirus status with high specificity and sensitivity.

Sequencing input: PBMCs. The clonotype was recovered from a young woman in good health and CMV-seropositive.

The CDR3, as DNA: TGTGCCAGTAGGTTAGACACTCCCCCCAATGAGCAGTTCTTC. Its translation is CASRLDTPPNEQFF. The rearrangement uses TRBV19 and TRBJ2-1; D is ambiguous. The length of the CDR3 is 14 residues. The germline gives CDR1 LNHDA, CDR2 SQIVND (reference sequence). V lost 6 bases and J lost 6, with 15 bases in between.